This paragraph reports one TCR beta chain. The table came from immunoSEQ multiplex PCR; TCRdb's copy has only in-frame clones and leaves some out. The profile shows roughly 500,000 clones, 70% to 80% of them singletons. Genomic DNA for unsorted samples, which was extracted with the QIAamp DNA Blood Mini kit, came from 81 million or so PBMCs. This record belongs to a study of shared clonotypes between healthy human individuals. Trimming pared 0 bases from V and 2 bases from J, leaving 8 bases between. Germline V lookup: CDR1 SGHTA, CDR2 FQGNSA. The CDR3 consists of 16 residues. The chain recombines TRBV7-2 with TRBJ2-6, with a tentative D call TRBD1 (5 bases). The clonotype was recovered from a woman in her thirties or forties in good health. Some clones in this sample may be carry-over from other donors' samples. The sequenced material came from PBMCs. CDR3 sequence: CASSLARDPGANVLTF. The DNA of the CDR3 is TGTGCCAGCAGCTTAGCCAGGGATCCTGGGGCCAACGTCCTGACTTTC.